This T cell receptor (beta chain) was recovered during a study of beta chain features in type 1 diabetes. CDR1 and CDR2 (germline): KGHSH, LQKENI. The V gene lost 3 bases and the J gene lost 3 bases, with 11 bases spanning the gap. The CDR3 totals 14 residues. Only a few counts were recorded for this clone. The authors reverse transcribed all of the isolated RNA, so sequencing captured expressed TCRB transcripts. Data came from immunoSEQ multiplex PCR; TCRdb stores just in-frame clones and leaves some out. Among 500,000 to 700,000 clones, roughly a sixth were seen once, and the ten largest hold under 0.095%.

Material: naive CD4+ T cells from blood. The chain recombines TRBV18 with TRBJ1-2; no firm D call. This TCR derives from a man younger than 35 in good health. This CDR3 is CASSPQPGDYGYTF. The DNA of the CDR3 is TGTGCCAGCTCACCCCAGCCGGGAGACTATGGCTACACCTTC.